This T cell receptor (beta chain) is drawn from a study of T cells in Graves' hyperthyroidism and ophthalmopathy. Turning to the study itself: Peripheral blood collection took place at initial diagnosis, before any treatment.

The CDR3 regions of TCR beta were amplified from RNA transcripts. The TCR CDR3 was amplified in a first-round RT-PCR using the HTBI primer set. TCRdb reanalysed the multiplex PCR reads using MiXCR and keeps one entry per CDR3 protein. The sample records over 300,000 distinct CDR3 sequences, about 15% being singletons. With 6 bases clipped from V and 6 bases from J, the junction kept 7 bases outside the gene matches. The CDR3 has 15 residues. The V gene's germline CDR1 is SGHAT and CDR2 FQNNGV. The specimen was blood. This sequence was found in a woman aged 60-70 years with Graves' hyperthyroidism. This chain links TRBV11-2 with TRBJ2-1, with 11 bases fitting TRBD2. This chain's CDR3 is CASRILAGVRNEQFF. The DNA of the CDR3 is TGTGCCAGCAGGATACTAGCGGGAGTGCGCAATGAGCAGTTCTTC.